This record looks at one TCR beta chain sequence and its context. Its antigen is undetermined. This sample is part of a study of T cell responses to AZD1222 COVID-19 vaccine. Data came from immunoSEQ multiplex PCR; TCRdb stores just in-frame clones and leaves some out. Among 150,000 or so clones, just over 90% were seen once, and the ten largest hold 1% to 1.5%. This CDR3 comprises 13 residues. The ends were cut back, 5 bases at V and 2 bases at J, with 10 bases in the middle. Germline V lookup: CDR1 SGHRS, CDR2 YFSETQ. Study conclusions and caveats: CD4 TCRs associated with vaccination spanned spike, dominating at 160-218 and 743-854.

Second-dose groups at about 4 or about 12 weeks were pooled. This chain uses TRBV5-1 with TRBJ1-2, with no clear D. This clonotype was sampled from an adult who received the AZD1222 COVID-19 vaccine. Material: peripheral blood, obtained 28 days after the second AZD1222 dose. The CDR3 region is CASRSELNYGYTF. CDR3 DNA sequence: TGCGCCAGCAGATCAGAGCTAAACTATGGCTACACCTTC.